Below, one T cell receptor beta chain is given with its context. The sample is drawn from a study of low-dose radiotherapy and immunotherapy resistance in tumors. The overall study: Across 26 weeks, 13 Gy in total went to Cohort 2, delivered as 1 Gy per fraction every two weeks.

As to time point: before trial treatment. Priming of first-strand cDNA relied on TRAV- and TRBV-specific primers (covering alpha and beta chains). TCR amplification ran roughly 21 PCR cycles using constant-region and V-primer adapter primers. Each CDR3 protein gets one entry after TCRdb re-called the reads with MiXCR. The table has more than 45,000 distinct CDR3 sequences, 20% to 25% seen once. This receptor was obtained from a male donor with prostate cancer. Sequenced here: PBMCs, sampled before treatment.

Written as DNA, the CDR3 is TGTGCCAGCAGCCAAGGGTCGAGAGAGACCCAGTACTTC. Protein product: CASSQGSRETQYF. This sequence joins TRBV2 and TRBJ2-5, with unresolved D. V was trimmed by 6 bases and J by 4 bases, leaving 12 bases between them. Germline V gives CDR1 SNHLY, CDR2 FYNNEI. This CDR3 has 13 amino acids.